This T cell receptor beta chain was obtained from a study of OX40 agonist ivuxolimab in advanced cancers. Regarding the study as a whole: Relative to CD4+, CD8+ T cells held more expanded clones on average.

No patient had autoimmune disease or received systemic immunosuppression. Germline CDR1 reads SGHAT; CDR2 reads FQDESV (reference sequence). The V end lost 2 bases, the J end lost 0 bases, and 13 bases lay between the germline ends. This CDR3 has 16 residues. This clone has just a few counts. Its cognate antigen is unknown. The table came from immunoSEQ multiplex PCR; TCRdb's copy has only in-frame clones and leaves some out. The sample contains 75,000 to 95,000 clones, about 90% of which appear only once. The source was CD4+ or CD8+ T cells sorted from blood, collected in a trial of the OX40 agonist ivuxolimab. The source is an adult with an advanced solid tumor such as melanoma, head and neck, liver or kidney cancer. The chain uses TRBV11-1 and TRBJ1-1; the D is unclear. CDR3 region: CASSLTPGLLNTEAFF. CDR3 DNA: TGTGCCAGCAGCTTAACGCCTGGACTTCTGAACACTGAAGCTTTCTTT.